A selection of T cell receptor beta chains follows, all from one sample in a study of T cells in Graves' hyperthyroidism and ophthalmopathy. TCRdb itself ran the multiplex PCR reads through MiXCR, one entry per CDR3 protein. Among under 650,000 distinct CDR3 sequences listed, 15% to 20% were seen once. Source material: blood. These receptors all stem from a woman aged 25 to 45 with Graves' hyperthyroidism. Each CDR3 is given with its conserved first and last residue. Fields, in order: J gene, D gene, clone size, V gene, CDR3 DNA, CDR3 protein. The D gene is left open where the match is weak. Where a row states a size, it is once, few, many or the class of an expanded clone; other rows omit it.

TRBJ1-2 | . | few | TRBV6-1 | TGTGCCATAAGGGCCCCAATGGGTGGCTACACCTTC | CAIRAPMGGYTF
TRBJ1-3 | . | few | TRBV6-1 | TGTGCCAGCAGGACACCGAAGAACACCATATATTTT | CASRTPKNTIYF
TRBJ2-1 | TRBD2 | . | TRBV4-2 | TGTGCCAGCAGCGGAGATAGCGGGAGGGAACGGAATGAGCAGTTCTTC | CASSGDSGRERNEQFF
TRBJ2-7 | TRBD2 | many | TRBV7-9 | TGTGCCAGCAGCTTTAGCGGGAGTAACTACGAGCAGTACTTC | CASSFSGSNYEQYF
TRBJ1-2 | . | few | TRBV4-2 | TGTGCCAGCAGCCAAGATCAGACAAACTACTATGGCTACACCTTC | CASSQDQTNYYGYTF
TRBJ2-6 | . | . | TRBV20-1 | TGCAGTGCTCTCCGCCACTCTGGGGCCAACGTCCTGACTTTC | CSALRHSGANVLTF
TRBJ2-1 | TRBD2 | many | TRBV27 | TGTGCCAGCAGTTCACTAGCGCACTCCGCCTACAATGAGCAGTTCTTC | CASSSLAHSAYNEQFF
TRBJ2-1 | . | many | TRBV20-1 | TGCAGTGCTAGAGCGCTATCTCACCGCTCCTACAATGAGCAGTTCTTC | CSARALSHRSYNEQFF
TRBJ2-5 | . | many | TRBV18 | TGTGCCAGCTCACGTGGGGGTTCTAGTTACCAGTACTTC | CASSRGGSSYQYF
TRBJ1-1 | . | many | TRBV3-1 | TGTGCCAGCAGGCCCGGTGGCCTCACTGAAGCTTTCTTT | CASRPGGLTEAFF
TRBJ1-1 | . | . | TRBV9 | TGTGCCAGCAGCAACCGACCCGGGCGGGGCACTGAAGCTTTCTTT | CASSNRPGRGTEAFF
TRBJ2-3 | . | . | TRBV12-3/TRBV12-4 | TGTGCCAGCAGTTTCGGCCAAGATACGCAGTATTTT | CASSFGQDTQYF
TRBJ1-1 | TRBD1 | once | TRBV7-2 | TGTGCCAGCAGCTTCGGGACAGGGGGGTCGAACACTGAAGCTTTCTTT | CASSFGTGGSNTEAFF
TRBJ2-2 | TRBD2 | . | TRBV15 | TGTGCCACCAGCAGGACTAGCGGGAGTTTGGATGGCGGGGAGCTGTTTTTT | CATSRTSGSLDGGELFF
TRBJ1-5 | TRBD1 | . | TRBV12-3/TRBV12-4 | TGTGCCAGCAGGCCCGGACAGGGTACATCTATCAATCAGCCCCAGCATTTT | CASRPGQGTSINQPQHF
TRBJ2-1 | TRBD1 | . | TRBV20-1 | TGCAGTGCAGGACAGGGGTCTAGGTCAAATGAGCAGTTCTTC | CSAGQGSRSNEQFF
TRBJ2-3 | . | few | TRBV7-3 | TGTGCCAGCAGCTTTGGAGGGATGGATACGCAGTATTTT | CASSFGGMDTQYF
TRBJ1-1 | TRBD1 | many | TRBV28 | TGTGCCAGCAGTTTTTGGGACAGGGCCCCTGAAGCTTTCTTT | CASSFWDRAPEAFF
TRBJ1-2 | . | many | TRBV5-1 | TGCGCCAGCAACCGTGGGGACTATGGCTACACCTTC | CASNRGDYGYTF
TRBJ2-1 | . | . | TRBV29-1 | TGCAGCGTTGCCAGCGGATTAGCCTACAATGAGCAGTTCTTC | CSVASGLAYNEQFF
TRBJ1-1 | TRBD1 | many | TRBV27 | TGTGCCAGCAGTTACGGGACAGGGGGCCAAACTGAAGCTTTCTTT | CASSYGTGGQTEAFF
TRBJ2-7 | . | . | TRBV5-1 | TGCGCCAGCAGCTTGAGTTGGGGAAGCCCCTACGAGCAGTACTTC | CASSLSWGSPYEQYF
TRBJ2-6 | . | few | TRBV2 | TGTGCCAGCAGCCTTCGTGGTCAGCGTGAGAACTCTGGGGCCAACGTCCTGACTTTC | CASSLRGQRENSGANVLTF
TRBJ1-1 | . | many | TRBV18 | TGTGCCAGCTCAGCGGACGGGGGGAACACTGAAGCTTTCTTT | CASSADGGNTEAFF
TRBJ2-1 | . | few | TRBV19 | TGTGCCAGTAGTATAGCGGTCGGGAAAGCCCCCTACAATGAGCAGTTCTTC | CASSIAVGKAPYNEQFF
TRBJ2-7 | . | . | TRBV20-1 | TGCAGTGCTAGAGATCGTGAGGGGGTTGGGCAGTACTTC | CSARDREGVGQYF
TRBJ2-7 | . | many | TRBV5-5 | TGTGCCAGCAGCCCCGTCACCGTGATGAGGGAGCAGTACTTC | CASSPVTVMREQYF
TRBJ2-7 | . | many | TRBV28 | TGTGCCAGCAGCTCTAGCGGTCTGGACAGGGACTCCTACGAGCAGTACTTC | CASSSSGLDRDSYEQYF
TRBJ1-1 | . | many | TRBV29-1 | TGCAGCGTTGTCTCGGAGGCCCGAGAAGCTTTCTTT | CSVVSEAREAFF
TRBJ2-1 | . | many | TRBV20-1 | TGCAGTGCTAGCGAGAGCTCCTACAATGAGCAGTTCTTC | CSASESSYNEQFF
TRBJ1-5 | . | few | TRBV20-1 | TGCAGTGCTAATGGCGCCGGGCCCCAGCATTTT | CSANGAGPQHF
TRBJ2-5 | TRBD2 | many | TRBV7-2 | TGTGCCAGCAGCACCGCTAGCGGGAGGGGGCAAGAGACCCAGTACTTC | CASSTASGRGQETQYF
TRBJ1-1 | TRBD1 | few | TRBV6-4 | TGTGCCAGCACCCTCGAGGGACAGAAAGCTTTCTTT | CASTLEGQKAFF
TRBJ2-7 | . | many | TRBV3-1 | TGTGCCAGCAGCCAAGAGGGCGGCCTAGCCTACGAGCAGTACTTC | CASSQEGGLAYEQYF
TRBJ2-1 | . | many | TRBV6-1 | TGTGCCAGCAGCCCGCGCGAGGGGGTCAAGTTCTTC | CASSPREGVKFF
TRBJ2-3 | TRBD1 | few | TRBV5-6 | TGTGCCAGCAGCTCCCAAATACCGGGACAGGGATTTTATACGCAGTATTTT | CASSSQIPGQGFYTQYF
TRBJ2-7 | . | . | TRBV11-2 | TGTGCCAGCGGACTCGACCACCTCAAGAGTGGGCAGTACTTC | CASGLDHLKSGQYF
TRBJ2-5 | . | . | TRBV20-1 | TGCAGTGCTAGAGATAGACGGGCGGCAGGGTCGTTTTGGGAGACCCAGTACTTC | CSARDRRAAGSFWETQYF
TRBJ2-3 | . | . | TRBV27 | TGTGCCAGCAGTCCCACTCCAGAGGGGAGGAATACGCAGTATTTT | CASSPTPEGRNTQYF
TRBJ1-3 | . | few | TRBV28 | TGTGCCAGCAGTACCCCGGGGTCTGGAAACACCATATATTTT | CASSTPGSGNTIYF
TRBJ2-3 | . | many | TRBV6-5 | TGTGCCAGCAGTTACTCGCGGCAGACAGATACGCAGTATTTT | CASSYSRQTDTQYF
TRBJ2-1 | TRBD2 | . | TRBV10-3 | TGTGCCATCAGTCAGACTAGCGGGAGTCAGCCGACGCCCTACAATGAGCAGTTCTTC | CAISQTSGSQPTPYNEQFF
TRBJ2-3 | TRBD2 | . | TRBV3-1 | TGTGCCAGCAGCCAAGACAGTCTGGCGGGAGGCACAGATACGCAGTATTTT | CASSQDSLAGGTDTQYF
TRBJ1-2 | . | few | TRBV6-2/TRBV6-3 | TGTGCCAGCAGTTACTCGGCCACGGCTAACTATGGCTACACCTTC | CASSYSATANYGYTF
TRBJ1-2 | . | . | TRBV9 | TGTGCCAGCAGTGTCGGGGACGCCTCTAACTATGGCTACACCTTC | CASSVGDASNYGYTF
TRBJ2-5 | TRBD1 | . | TRBV5-1 | TGCGCCAGCAGCCCCGACAGGGCCATAACAGAGACCCAGTACTTC | CASSPDRAITETQYF
TRBJ1-3 | TRBD1 | . | TRBV7-8 | TGTGCCAGCAGCTTCCCGGGACAGATAACAAACACCATATATTTT | CASSFPGQITNTIYF
TRBJ1-1 | . | many | TRBV6-5 | TGTGCCAGCAGTTACTCGTCGCATACTGAAGCTTTCTTT | CASSYSSHTEAFF
TRBJ1-1 | . | many | TRBV2 | TGTGCCAGCAGTGATAGGCAGTGGAACACTGAAGCTTTCTTT | CASSDRQWNTEAFF
TRBJ2-7 | TRBD2 | many | TRBV7-6 | TGTGCCAGCAGCTTAGGCCTAGCGGGAGTGGGGGGCTACGAGCAGTACTTC | CASSLGLAGVGGYEQYF
TRBJ2-1 | TRBD1 | . | TRBV7-7 | TGTGCTAGCAGCTCAGGACAGGGGGCCAATGAGCAGTTCTTC | CASSSGQGANEQFF
TRBJ2-2 | . | few | TRBV19 | TGTGCCAGTAGTACGGATGCCCCCGGGGAGCTGTTTTTT | CASSTDAPGELFF
TRBJ1-2 | TRBD1 | many | TRBV29-1 | TGCAGCGTACCCGTCAGGGGGCGCGCCTATGGCTACACCTTC | CSVPVRGRAYGYTF
TRBJ2-7 | TRBD2 | many | TRBV2 | TGTGCCAGCGCCCGGGGTAGCGGGAGAAGCGAGCAGTACTTC | CASARGSGRSEQYF
TRBJ2-4 | . | many | TRBV30 | TGTGCCTGGACAAGGGATAGGCAAAACATTCAGTACTTC | CAWTRDRQNIQYF
TRBJ1-2 | . | many | TRBV28 | TGTGCCAGCAGCCTGACAGCTCTAAACTATGGCTACACCTTC | CASSLTALNYGYTF
TRBJ1-2 | . | many | TRBV30 | TGTGCCCGGGAGAGGAACCCCTATGGCTACACCTTC | CARERNPYGYTF